A single sample is the source of the 24 T cell receptor beta chains below, sequenced in a study of blood T cell repertoires in COVID-19. Libraries were prepared by immunoSEQ multiplex PCR; TCRdb keeps only in-frame clonotypes and omits some of them. This repertoire shows over 55,000 clones, about 81% found once; its top ten account for 12% to 15%. Input material: peripheral blood. The receptor set was obtained from a woman of 80 years or more with acute or convalescent COVID-19.

The gene calls are TRBV12-3 or TRBV12-4 and TRBJ2-1, with D perhaps TRBD2 (5 bases). This CDR3 has 10 residues. The V and J ends lost 8 bases and 10 bases respectively, with 9 bases between them. CDR3 protein: CASGRPEQFF. CDR3 sequence (DNA): TGTGCCAGCGGGAGACCCGAGCAGTTCTTC.

This clone was counted only a few times. The genes are TRBV5-4 and TRBJ2-5; D uncertain. Germline V gene lookup returns CDR1 SGHNT and CDR2 YYREEE (reference sequence). The CDR3 sequence is 15 residues long. Trimming shortened V by 4 bases and J by 2 bases, and 15 bases separated the two germline ends. CDR3 sequence (DNA): TGTGCCAGCAGCCCGGCTCGAGGAGCTCAAGAGACCCAGTACTTC. Its protein product is CASSPARGAQETQYF.

This clone was seen a single time. The chain employs TRBV28 and TRBJ1-2; 7 positions match TRBD1. The CDR3 runs to 17 residues. The ends lost 2 bases at V and 6 bases at J; junction bases unmatched: 15. Germline CDR1 and CDR2: MDHEN and SYDVKM. The CDR3, as DNA: TGTGCCAGCAGTTTAGTAGGGACAGTCTTGTTAGCTGATGGCTACACCTTC. Translated: CASSLVGTVLLADGYTF.

CDR3 bases: TGTGCCAGCAGATCAGCTACAGGGAATCAAGAGACCCAGTACTTC. It translates to CASRSATGNQETQYF. The chain recombines TRBV7-9 with TRBJ2-5; possibly TRBD1 for D (6 bases). Germline CDR1 SEHNR, CDR2 FQNEAQ (reference sequence). V shed 6 bases and J shed 2 bases, with 16 bases lying between them. The CDR3 covers 15 residues.

This clone was seen only once. This rearrangement joins TRBV7-9 to TRBJ1-2; 8 bases fit TRBD1. Germline V gives CDR1 SEHNR, CDR2 FQNEAQ (reference sequence). V dropped 5 bases and J dropped 8; count of bases not matched to a gene: 10. The CDR3 is 14 amino acids. The chain's CDR3 is CASSDGQGRQGYTF. CDR3 DNA sequence: TGTGCCAGCAGCGATGGACAGGGAAGGCAGGGCTACACCTTC.

The CDR3 bases are TGTGCCAGCAGTGGGAATAAGACTAGCGGGAGGGAAGGGGGCAACACCGGGGAGCTGTTTTTT. Its protein product is CASSGNKTSGREGGNTGELFF. This rearrangement joins TRBV2 to TRBJ2-2, with TRBD2 matching 14 bases. Germline CDR1 is SNHLY and CDR2 is FYNNEI. This CDR3 has 21 residues. V lost 4 bases and J lost 2; bases outside the gene matches: 15.

The V gene is TRBV7-6, the J gene TRBJ2-3; 10 bases match TRBD2. After removal of 4 bases from V and 0 bases from J, the junction contained 16 bases not matched to a gene. Germline V CDR1 and CDR2: SGHVS, FNYEAQ. The CDR3 length is 20 residues. CDR3 sequence (DNA): TGTGCCAGCAGCTCAGAGGGTCCTAGCGGGGGTCCTGCTAGCACAGATACGCAGTATTTT. Translated: CASSSEGPSGGPASTDTQYF.

V is TRBV5-4 and J is TRBJ2-1; TRBD2 matches at 15 bases. Germline CDR1 SGHNT, CDR2 YYREEE (reference sequence). This CDR3 contains 16 residues. J lost 8 bases, V lost 4 bases, and 7 bases had no gene match. CDR3 nucleotide sequence: TGTGCCAGCAGCGCGGGGACTAGCGGGAGGAATGATGAGCAGTTCTTC. It codes for CASSAGTSGRNDEQFF.

The chain employs TRBV11-2 and TRBJ2-5; D might be TRBD1 (6 bases). The germline gives CDR1 SGHAT, CDR2 FQNNGV. There are 16 residues in the CDR3. V gave up 4 bases and J gave up 5 bases, with 20 bases separating them. The CDR3 is CASSSRRDTARETQYF. The CDR3 DNA reads as TGTGCCAGCAGCTCGCGCCGGGACACCGCCAGGGAGACCCAGTACTTC.

V usage is TRBV5-4 and J usage is TRBJ2-4, with 16 bases aligning to TRBD2. Germline V gene data show CDR1 as SGHNT and CDR2 as YYREEE (reference sequence). The V gene end was trimmed by 4 bases and the J gene end by 1 base; junction bases not matched to a gene: 5. The CDR3 has 18 amino acids. The CDR3 sequence is CASSLGTSGRVAKNIQYF. The DNA for the CDR3 is TGTGCCAGCAGCCTAGGGACTAGCGGGAGGGTGGCCAAAAACATTCAGTACTTC.

The V call is TRBV3-1 (or the pseudogene TRBV3-2), the J call TRBJ2-5; 11 bases agree with TRBD2. The V gene end was trimmed by 0 bases and the J gene end by 5 bases; junction bases not matched to a gene: 5. This CDR3 comprises 16 residues. Germline V gene sequence: CDR1 LGHDT, CDR2 YNNKEL (reference sequence). CDR3 in amino acids: CASSQDLAGGQETQYF. CDR3 nucleotides: TGTGCCAGCAGCCAAGACCTAGCGGGAGGTCAGGAGACCCAGTACTTC.

The V and J genes are TRBV30 and TRBJ2-3; D may be TRBD2 (5 bases). Trimming cost V 2 bases and J 1 base, with 13 bases left between them. The CDR3 extends over 15 amino acids. Germline assignment: CDR1 GTSNPN and CDR2 SVGIG (reference sequence). CDR3 coding DNA: TGTGCCTGGAGTTTTAACTTGAGGGGCACAGATACGCAGTATTTT. Translated, it gives CAWSFNLRGTDTQYF.

The rearrangement links TRBV27 to TRBJ1-5, with D hard to call. Germline V gene data show CDR1 as MNHEY and CDR2 as SMNVEV (reference sequence). Between the trimmed V and J ends, which lost 4 bases and 6 bases, there was a span of 10 bases. This CDR3 spans 13 amino acids. The CDR3 loop is CASSSQVGQPQHF. The CDR3 region has the DNA TGTGCCAGCAGTTCCCAGGTCGGTCAGCCCCAGCATTTT.

The rearrangement links TRBV11-2 to TRBJ2-5, with 9 nucleotides matching TRBD1. The CDR3 length is 15 residues. Trimming cost V 2 bases and J 1 base; bases outside gene matches: 2. The germline gives CDR1 SGHAT, CDR2 FQNNGV. CDR3 nucleotides: TGTGCCAGCAGCTTATACAGGGGGCTCCAAGAGACCCAGTACTTC. The encoded protein is CASSLYRGLQETQYF.

Notes on this clone: A junction boundary mismatches the germline segment, possibly from a read error. The rearrangement joins TRBV28 to TRBJ2-1, with D possibly matching TRBD1 (5 bases). The CDR3 runs 17 residues. Per the germline V gene, CDR1 is MDHEN and CDR2 is SYDVKM. The CDR3 coding sequence is TGTGCCAGCAGCTTATACTCGGCCGACAGATACTACAATGAGCAGTTCTTC. It yields the protein CASSLYSADRYYNEQFF. The complete variable domain, with remaining parts taken from reference TRBV28 and TRBJ2-1, reads DVKVTQSSRYLVKRTGEKVFLECVQDMDHENMFWYRQDPGLGLRLIYFSYDVKMKEKGDIPEGYSVSREKKERFSLILESASTNQTSMYLCASSLYSADRYYNEQFFGPGTRLTVL.

V and J are TRBV7-2 and TRBJ2-7; tentatively, D is TRBD1 (6 bases). There are 13 residues in the CDR3. The germline V gene has CDR1 SGHTA and CDR2 FQGNSA. V shed 1 base and J shed 6 bases, with 10 bases lying between them. The CDR3 is CASSLVGRGEQYF. In DNA form, the CDR3 reads TGTGCCAGCAGCTTAGTTGGCAGGGGCGAGCAGTACTTC.

V and J are TRBV24-1 and TRBJ2-1, with D maybe TRBD1 (5 bases). The CDR3 extends over 14 amino acids. The V gene lost 2 bases and the J gene lost 7 bases, with 11 bases spanning the gap. The V gene's germline CDR1 is KGHDR and CDR2 SFDVKD. CDR3 bases: TGTGCCACCAGTGATTCCCACTCAGGGAATGAGCAGTTCTTC. Translation: CATSDSHSGNEQFF.

The V and J genes are TRBV3-1 (or the pseudogene TRBV3-2) and TRBJ2-7, with a tentative D call TRBD1 (5 bases). This CDR3 has 16 residues. CDR1 and CDR2 (germline): LGHDT, YNNKEL (reference sequence). The V end lost 4 bases, the J end lost 2 bases, and 18 bases lay between the germline ends. Here the CDR3 reads CASSREVMGRPYEQYF. The CDR3 DNA is TGTGCCAGCAGCCGAGAAGTAATGGGGCGCCCCTACGAGCAGTACTTC.

The rearrangement links TRBV4-1 to TRBJ1-1, with TRBD1 matching over 10 bases. Trimming cost V 2 bases and J 4 bases; bases outside gene matches: 7. Per germline, CDR1 MGHRA and CDR2 YSYEKL. CDR3 size: 16 residues. The CDR3 region has the DNA TGCGCCAGCAGCCAACACTACCGGGACAGGGGCACTGAAGCTTTCTTT. This translates into CASSQHYRDRGTEAFF.

The rearrangement links TRBV6-1 to TRBJ2-7; a weak D match, TRBD2 (5 bases). The CDR3 extends over 14 amino acids. Looked up from germline, CDR1 is MNHNS and CDR2 is SASEGT. V was clipped by 0 bases and J by 4 bases, with 10 bases between them. The CDR3 here is CASSEAYGVYEQYF. CDR3 nucleotide sequence: TGTGCCAGCAGTGAAGCGTACGGGGTGTACGAGCAGTACTTC.

This rearrangement joins TRBV3-1 (or the pseudogene TRBV3-2) to TRBJ2-1; the D gene is possibly TRBD2 (5 bases). The length of the CDR3 is 16 residues. Per the germline V gene, CDR1 is LGHDT and CDR2 is YNNKEL (reference sequence). Trimming pared 4 bases from V and 1 base from J, leaving 14 bases between. DNA for the CDR3: TGTGCCAGCAGCCCCGTTCCCAGCGGATCCTACAATGAGCAGTTCTTC. Residues: CASSPVPSGSYNEQFF.

This sequence joins TRBV10-3 and TRBJ2-7; the match to TRBD2 covers 13 bases. V was pared by 7 bases and J by 5 bases, with 11 bases of the junction left unmatched. Germline CDR1 ENHRY, CDR2 SYGVKD. CDR3 length: 16 amino acids. The CDR3 region has the DNA TGTGCCATCAACGCAGGCCCGGGACTAGCGGGAAACGAGCAGTACTTC. Its translation: CAINAGPGLAGNEQYF.

The chain uses TRBV29-1 and TRBJ2-5, with 8 bases aligning to TRBD1. The V segment lost 5 bases and the J segment 6 bases; nucleotides outside the gene matches: 14. The CDR3 has 15 amino acids. Germline loops: CDR1 SQVTM, CDR2 ANQGSEA. The CDR3 region is CSVTLTRTGRQTQYF. Written as DNA, the CDR3 is TGCAGCGTTACCCTAACTAGGACAGGGCGACAGACCCAGTACTTC.

The CDR3 spells CASSYYGVGAAEQYF. In nucleotides, the CDR3 is TGTGCCAGCAGTTATTACGGAGTTGGCGCGGCCGAGCAGTACTTC. The chain couples TRBV6-5 to TRBJ2-7; D ambiguous. The CDR3 spans 15 residues. The V and J ends lost 3 bases and 6 bases respectively, with 18 bases between them. In germline, CDR1 is MNHEY, CDR2 SVGAGI.